This TCR beta chain was documented in a study of shared clonotypes between healthy human individuals. Comments on this clone: Its target is unknown.

Sequencing was performed with immunoSEQ multiplex PCR; in TCRdb, only in-frame clones are kept and a portion is missing. Seen here are about 650,000 clones, around 95% observed once, and the top ten hold about 0.11%. Findings and limits, study-wide: The low donor count limited represented genetic and exposure-history diversity. Generation probability values for non-shared clonotypes were lower than those for clonotypes shared by all four donors.

CD8 cells regarded as naive lacked CD45RO, were positively chosen for CCR7, and omitted terminally differentiated effector memory CD45RA+ cells. Healthy adults negative for HIV, lacking recent acute infections or vaccinations, served as donors. The CDR3 is made up of 13 amino acids. V gave up 3 bases and J gave up 2 bases, with 5 bases separating them. Germline assignment: CDR1 SGDLS and CDR2 YYNGEE. The genes are TRBV9 and TRBJ2-2; D not resolved. This TCR was sampled from a woman in her 30s in good health. The sample was naive CD8+ T cells sorted from blood. CDR3 bases: TGTGCCAGCAGCGCGGAAAACACCGGGGAGCTGTTTTTT. This sequence encodes CASSAENTGELFF.